This T cell receptor beta chain originates from a study of blood T cell repertoires in COVID-19 (dated by TCRdb to the early 2020s). Describing the broader study: Samples from collaborators originated in the United States, Italy and Spain and spanned both the acute and convalescent phases of COVID-19. The prospective study material was composed of cDNA or gDNA derived from T cells, B-cell-depleted T cells, or PBMCs. Deeply sampled blood TCRbeta repertoires from subjects exposed to, actively infected with, or recovered from COVID-19 were included in the dataset. The repertoires were released in a freely available public database meant as a resource for research on the immune response to SARS-CoV-2. The samples were drawn from two sources: the first 160 participants of the ongoing ImmuneRACE study, and about 1,300 subjects contributed by 6 global collaborators. Sample metadata almost always included a de-identified subject ID, COVID-19 status, age in years and sex. HLA class I and class II types, where available, came from metadata supplied by the sample provider rather than from assay-based typing.

The cysteine opens and the phenylalanine closes a CDR3 of 13 amino acids. Left in the record is the CDR3 DNA by itself, 39 bases read in frame from the first base. Trimming removed 8 bases from V and 4 bases from J; the gene matches leave 6 bases unexplained. CDR1 and CDR2 were assigned from the germline V gene (reference sequence) as MNHNY and SVGAGI. With regard to this clone: What this receptor recognizes is not known. Base qualities are not provided; no much larger clone lies one nucleotide away.

TCRbeta CDR3 regions were amplified from genomic DNA by means of the immunoSEQ Assay, a bias-controlled multiplex PCR. The published analysis was carried out like this. The number of nucleated cells in each sample was estimated by amplification of reference gene primers within the assay. To quantify the absolute abundance of each unique TCRbeta CDR3 rearrangement, sequence reads were collapsed and filtered. For each sample, productive Simpson clonality was calculated as the square root of Simpson's diversity index across productive rearrangements. This immuneACCESS table, as held by TCRdb, lists in-frame sequences with V and J called but not all clones. Of the missing ones, under half trace to an unresolved V gene in checked studies; the others have no known cause. Clonal size and the V and J genes are those of that table, whereas D and trimming came from the DNA. This sample has 300,000 or so clones in its table, and roughly nine tenths of those were observed once. The ten top clones hold about 6.8% of the sample.

Study-wide conclusions, independent of this receptor: The amount of clinical and demographic metadata varied by source and participant and was provided uncurated.

Another Seattle source contributed samples from volunteer blood donors who had recovered from COVID-19. The collaborating institutions used their own protocols to collect whole blood in K2EDTA tubes. For TCRbeta analysis, collaborator samples were shipped as frozen whole blood, as isolated PBMCs, or as DNA extracted from either sample type. This TCR was recovered from a man younger than 30 who had recovered from COVID-19. The rearrangement joined TRBV6-6 to TRBJ2-7, with 9 junctional bases fitting TRBD1. The source material was peripheral blood. The DNA is as follows: TGTGCCAGCCGGGACAGGGATGGTTACGAGCAGTACTTC. The encoded protein is CASRDRDGYEQYF.